This TCR beta chain originates from a study of blood T cell repertoires in COVID-19 (dated by TCRdb to about 2020). Regarding the research as a whole: The collaborator samples originated in the United States, Italy and Spain and spanned the acute and convalescent phases of COVID-19. The prospective study material was composed of cDNA or gDNA derived from T cells, B-cell-depleted T cells, or PBMCs. Deeply sampled blood TCRbeta repertoires from subjects exposed to, actively infected with, or recovered from COVID-19 were included in the dataset. The repertoires were released in a freely available public database intended as a resource for research on the immune response to SARS-CoV-2. The samples were drawn from the first 160 participants of the ongoing ImmuneRACE study and from about 1,200 subjects provided by 6 global collaborators. The sample metadata nearly always contained a de-identified subject ID, COVID-19 status, age in years and sex. Where available, HLA class I and class II types were taken from metadata supplied by the sample provider and were not determined by assay-based typing.

Results and caveats for the whole study, not just this receptor: How much clinical and demographic metadata was included differed by source and by participant, and the metadata was provided uncurated.

Each collaborating institution followed its own protocols to collect whole blood in K2EDTA tubes. For TCRbeta analysis, collaborator samples were shipped as frozen whole blood, as isolated PBMCs, or as DNA extracted from either sample type. The immunoSEQ Assay, a bias-controlled multiplex PCR, was used to amplify TCRbeta CDR3 regions from genomic DNA. The original methods were these. Nucleated cell counts per sample were estimated from amplification of reference gene primers within the assay. To quantify the absolute abundance of each unique TCRbeta CDR3 rearrangement, sequence reads were collapsed and filtered. For each sample, productive Simpson clonality was calculated by taking the square root of Simpson's diversity index across productive rearrangements. TCRdb retrieved this table from immuneACCESS and kept in-frame rearrangements only. Not all clones are present; in checked studies, unresolved V genes account for under half, and no reason is known for the remainder. V, J and clone size reflect that table, while D and trimming were determined from the DNA. A total of 84,000 or so clones appear in this sample, around three quarters of them only once. The ten largest make up approximately 51% of the sample.

A note on this clone: Its antigen is unknown. Qualities for individual bases were not recorded, and no much larger clone is one base off.

The TCR sequence derives from a human donor in a cohort sampled during active COVID-19. The source material was peripheral blood.

The CDR3 corresponds to CSASRSTTNTGELFF. The DNA reads as follows: TGCAGTGCTAGTAGGTCTACTACAAACACCGGGGAGCTGTTTTTT. Recombination joined TRBV20-1 with TRBJ2-2; the D gene cannot be resolved reliably. From the germline V gene (reference sequence), CDR1 is DFQATT and CDR2 is SNEGSKA. The CDR3 runs 15 amino acids, cysteine and phenylalanine included. Only the CDR3 part of the read is kept: 45 bases, read in frame from the first base. V is clipped by 3 bases and J by 2 bases, and the sequence between their germline boundaries is 13 bases long.